Listed below are T cell receptor beta chains from one sample, sequenced in a study of cytomegalovirus exposure and HLA in healthy donors. Profiled with immunoSEQ multiplex PCR; TCRdb holds only in-frame clones, not every one. Among 180,000 or so clones listed, 80% to 90% were seen once. Sequencing was carried out using PBMCs. The receptors were sampled from a man in his late teens or twenties in good health and CMV-seropositive. Each CDR3 is given with its conserved first and last residue. The order of the fields is J gene, V gene, clone size, D gene, CDR3 protein, CDR3 DNA. A D gene is named only where the DNA matches it firmly. Some rows mark clone size as missing; the rest say once, few, many or name a class of expanded clone.

>TRBJ1-5|TRBV4-1|-|-
CASSPIAGDQPQHF
TGCGCCAGCAGCCCAATTGCAGGGGATCAGCCCCAGCATTTT
>TRBJ2-5|TRBV7-9|once|-
CASSLSGGPQETQYF
TGTGCCAGCAGCTTATCGGGGGGCCCCCAAGAGACCCAGTACTTC
>TRBJ1-5|TRBV5-8|-|-
CASSLSREGQPQHF
TGTGCCAGCAGCTTGAGCAGGGAAGGTCAGCCCCAGCATTTT
>TRBJ2-7|TRBV5-1|-|-
CASSLERGAYEQYF
TGCGCCAGCAGCTTGGAACGGGGGGCTTACGAGCAGTACTTC
>TRBJ2-5|TRBV5-3|-|TRBD1
CARSSGDREKETQYF
TGTGCCAGAAGCTCGGGGGACAGGGAGAAAGAGACCCAGTACTTC
>TRBJ1-6|TRBV7-9|-|-
CSSSPSSGSPLHF
TGTTCCAGCAGCCCCTCGTCAGGGTCACCCCTCCACTTT
>TRBJ2-1|TRBV5-1|-|-
CASNRHGGADYNEQFF
TGCGCCAGCAATAGACACGGCGGGGCCGACTACAATGAGCAGTTCTTC
>TRBJ1-6|TRBV6-5|once|-
CASSSFSPLNSPLHF
TGTGCCAGCAGTTCCTTCTCGCCTCTAAATTCACCCCTCCACTTT
>TRBJ2-1|TRBV5-1|-|TRBD2
CASSLFARLAGGNEQFF
TGCGCCAGCAGCTTGTTCGCCCGACTAGCGGGGGGCAATGAGCAGTTCTTC
>TRBJ1-5|TRBV9|-|-
CASSVEGYQPQHF
TGTGCCAGCAGCGTAGAGGGGTATCAGCCCCAGCATTTT
>TRBJ1-2|TRBV30|once|-
CAWSSGDAGYTF
TGTGCCTGGAGTAGCGGGGATGCGGGCTACACCTTC
>TRBJ2-7|TRBV11-2|-|-
CASSRRTDTPGEQYF
TGTGCCAGCAGCAGGCGGACAGATACACCGGGCGAGCAGTACTTC
>TRBJ2-6|TRBV19|once|TRBD1
CASSISTGVLSGANVLTF
TGTGCCAGTAGTATATCGACAGGGGTCCTCTCTGGGGCCAACGTCCTGACTTTC
>TRBJ1-1|TRBV27|-|-
CASSFSGMNTEAFF
TGTGCCAGCAGTTTCTCAGGGATGAACACTGAAGCTTTCTTT
>TRBJ2-2|TRBV4-1|-|TRBD1
CASSRITGTGGFTGELFF
TGCGCCAGCAGCCGCATAACCGGGACAGGGGGCTTCACCGGGGAGCTGTTTTTT
>TRBJ2-3|TRBV7-2|-|-
CASSPALARGTDTQYF
TGTGCCAGCAGCCCAGCTTTGGCAAGAGGGACAGATACGCAGTATTTT
>TRBJ2-7|TRBV6-5|-|TRBD1
CASSYRTGGYEQYF
TGTGCCAGCAGTTACCGGACAGGGGGATACGAGCAGTACTTC
>TRBJ1-5|TRBV29-1|-|TRBD1
CSVTTGQGLLGNQPQHF
TGCAGCGTTACGACGGGACAGGGGCTCCTGGGCAATCAGCCCCAGCATTTT
>TRBJ1-2|TRBV6-5|-|-
CASSPRKAGGYGYTF
TGTGCCAGCAGTCCTCGGAAAGCGGGCGGCTATGGCTACACCTTC
>TRBJ2-7|TRBV14|-|TRBD2
CASSQVLAGVSYEQYF
TGTGCCAGCAGCCAAGTGTTAGCGGGGGTTTCCTACGAGCAGTACTTC
>TRBJ2-5|TRBV18|-|-
CASSPEMVETQYF
TGTGCCAGCTCACCGGAGATGGTGGAGACCCAGTACTTC
>TRBJ2-5|TRBV6-1|-|TRBD1
CASSFGTAETQYF
TGTGCCAGCAGTTTCGGGACAGCGGAGACCCAGTACTTC
>TRBJ2-7|TRBV6-5|-|TRBD2
CASSSIAGPSYEQYF
TGTGCCAGCAGTTCTATAGCGGGGCCCTCCTACGAGCAGTACTTC
>TRBJ2-7|TRBV5-1|once|-
CASTPRWGGQGYEQYF
TGCGCCAGCACCCCTCGGTGGGGGGGGCAAGGGTACGAGCAGTACTTC